This T cell receptor beta chain was recovered during a study of early T cells in non-severe SARS-CoV-2 infection. Overall study: Chains from this unsorted whole-blood bulk RNA could not be paired.

Study observations and caveats: VDJdb matching, biased toward anti-spike CD8 responses, missed private and CD4 specificities.

This clonotype was seen a few times. Its antigen is unknown. CDR1 is SEHNR and CDR2 is FQNEAQ in the germline V gene (reference sequence). CDR3 length: 15 residues. Losses at the gene ends were 7 bases for V and 5 bases for J; bases not matched to a gene: 8. The TCR library protocol attached unique molecular identifiers to the individual cDNA molecules. TCRdb analysed the 5' RACE reads with MiXCR anew, one entry per CDR3 protein. The sample lists 40,000 to 55,000 distinct CDR3 sequences; approximately 9.4% were seen once. V gene TRBV7-9 combines with J gene TRBJ1-1, with TRBD1 identical over 12 bases. The receptor comes from an adult who was a healthcare worker with PCR-confirmed SARS-CoV-2 infection or an uninfected control (not recorded which). The material sequenced was whole blood. The CDR3 DNA sequence: TGTGCCAGCATATATCCGGGACAGGGGGCAACTGAAGCTTTCTTT. This codes for CASIYPGQGATEAFF.